This is a list of T cell receptor beta chains from one sample in a study of T cell repertoires in cytomegalovirus infection. A single record per CDR3 protein comes from TCRdb applying MiXCR to the reads. Among 300,000 or so distinct CDR3 sequences listed, about 9.1% were seen once. Source material: PBMCs. The receptors derive from a human donor in good health (CMV status not recorded). Some clones in this sample may be carry-over from other donors' samples. Both conserved end residues are part of each CDR3. A D gene is named only where the DNA matches it firmly. The size of a clone is reported for some rows only, either as once, few or many, or as a class for expanded clones.

V gene	J gene	clone size	D gene	CDR3 DNA	CDR3 protein
TRBV7-9	TRBJ1-5	many	.	TGTGCCAGCGGAGGGACGGCTCTAAATCAGCCCCAGCATTTT	CASGGTALNQPQHF
TRBV11-2	TRBJ2-1	many	TRBD2	TGTGCCAGCAGCTTAGATGCGTCTAGCGGGGGGAAAGTCTACAATGAGCAGTTCTTC	CASSLDASSGGKVYNEQFF
TRBV7-2	TRBJ1-6	many	.	TGTGCCAGCAGCTCTGACCCCGGACGTAATTCACCCCTCCACTTT	CASSSDPGRNSPLHF
TRBV7-2	TRBJ1-1	many	.	TGTGCCAGCAGCTTAGATGCCATACGGGGTGAAGCTTTCTTT	CASSLDAIRGEAFF
TRBV18	TRBJ2-6	many	.	TGTGCCAGCTCACCACGCATGAAGGGGCGCACTCCTGGGGCCAACGTCCTGACTTTC	CASSPRMKGRTPGANVLTF
TRBV18	TRBJ1-1	few	.	TGTGCCAGCTCACCGGACGAAGGTAGCACTGAAGCTTTCTTT	CASSPDEGSTEAFF
TRBV6-1	TRBJ1-5	many	.	TGTGCCAGCAGTTTTTCTCAACAGGGAGGCAATCAGCCCCAGCATTTT	CASSFSQQGGNQPQHF
TRBV3-1	TRBJ1-2	many	TRBD1	TGTGCCAGCAGCCAGCCAGGGACAGGAGACTATGGCTACACCTTC	CASSQPGTGDYGYTF
TRBV10-3	TRBJ2-2	.	.	TGTGCCGTGCCTGGCGACACCGGGGAGCTGTTTTTT	CAVPGDTGELFF
TRBV7-2	TRBJ1-6	many	.	TGTGCCAGCAGCTTAGAGAGGGGACGGGGTTCACCCCTCCACTTT	CASSLERGRGSPLHF
TRBV7-6	TRBJ2-1	many	.	TGTGCCAGCAGCTCCTACTTGGGACGCAATGAGCAGTTCTTC	CASSSYLGRNEQFF